This T cell receptor beta chain originates from a study of beta chain features in type 1 diabetes. Every isolated RNA sample was fully reverse transcribed, so sequencing captured expressed TCRB transcripts. Method: immunoSEQ multiplex PCR; TCRdb's copy keeps in-frame clones and lacks some. The sample lists 300,000 to 450,000 clones, around 10% occurring once. This clone was detected only a few times. Its target is unknown. Study-level points and caveats: There were fewer insertions and more deletions at the VDJ junctions of type 1 diabetes patients. Type 1 diabetes patients showed a moderate but significant shortening of TCRB CDR3s in all four CD4+ subsets.

The CDR3 has 15 amino acids. Trimming took 5 bases from V and 9 from J, leaving 20 bases between them. Germline CDR1 reads MNHNY; CDR2 reads SVGAGI (reference sequence). The sequence was obtained from a man aged 30 to 45 with type 1 diabetes. This sequence joins TRBV6-6 and TRBJ1-5; TRBD1 might be the D (5 bases). The sample consisted of central memory CD4+ T cells from blood. CDR3 loop: CASSQGHPSGGPQHF. The DNA for the CDR3 is TGTGCCAGCAGTCAGGGCCATCCTAGTGGTGGGCCCCAGCATTTT.